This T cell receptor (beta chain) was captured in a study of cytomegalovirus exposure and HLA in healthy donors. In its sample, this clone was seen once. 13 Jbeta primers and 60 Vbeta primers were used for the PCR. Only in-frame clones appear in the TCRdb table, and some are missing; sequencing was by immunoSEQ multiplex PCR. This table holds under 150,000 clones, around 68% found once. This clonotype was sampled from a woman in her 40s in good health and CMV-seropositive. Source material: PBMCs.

Here the CDR3 reads CASSLLAGGWSEETQYF. In DNA form, the CDR3 reads TGTGCCAGCAGCTTATTAGCGGGGGGTTGGAGTGAAGAGACCCAGTACTTC. The J gene is TRBJ2-5, the V gene TRBV7-9, with 10 bases matching TRBD2. CDR1 SEHNR and CDR2 FQNEAQ come from the germline V gene (reference sequence). The CDR3 runs to 17 residues. Trimming at V came to 2 bases and at J to 3 bases, leaving 9 bases not matched to a gene.